This T cell receptor beta chain is drawn from a study of cytomegalovirus exposure and HLA in healthy donors (TCRdb year 2017). In terms of the full investigation: An earlier analysis of under 600 of the donors reported approximately 290 Gb of sequence data and some 120 million unique TCR beta sequences from 150 million to 200 million T cells. The aim of the study was to test whether cataloging public T cell receptors could identify signatures of past pathogen exposure. In a later genetic analysis, genome-wide SNP genotypes for about three fifths of the roughly 670 donors were used, and that subset was treated as a discovery cohort. An earlier analysis of some 600 of the donors applied high-throughput TCR beta sequencing to assess whether each TCR beta V gene segment acted as functional or pseudogenic. An early release that covered approximately 600 HLA-typed donors contained about 300 gigabases of sequencing data and 85 million to 100 million unique TCR sequences. The T cell repertoires of around 670 subjects were profiled by immunosequencing and related to cytomegalovirus serostatus. Typing coverage varied by locus: roughly 620-630 donors for A, B, C, DRB1 and DQB1; around 560 for DQA1; approximately 610 for DPA1; 450 to 480 for DPB1. In addition to the first cohort of 666 subjects, a separate validation cohort of under 150 different subjects was used. In a later analysis, previously published TCR beta repertoires from 666 donors were re-analyzed and high-resolution HLA genotyping was added so that TCR occurrence patterns could be studied. HLA typing covered class I and class II loci at four-digit resolution. Across some 400 genotyped donors of the cohort, an average of approximately 240,000 unique TCR beta nucleotide sequences per donor were sequenced, and roughly 18% of those sequences were non-productive. Roughly five DR-DQ haplotypes were handled as single units for association and clustering, since linkage in the cohort was strong. Rather than using new phenotypic data, the later analysis identified candidate immune exposures from TCR beta sequences and from how often those sequences occurred across donors. The genetic ancestry cluster associated with self-reported Caucasian donors included 81% of the approximately 400 genotyped donors. Alongside the repertoire data, information on donor age, sex, ethnicity and CMV serostatus was compiled. Every repertoire in the discovery cohort had been generated on one and the same sequencing platform. To predict cytomegalovirus infection status, the study combined high-throughput TCR immunosequencing, statistical association of individual TCRs with disease status, and machine learning.

Findings and caveats that apply to the study as a whole: In a later analysis, the rate of TCR association differed among HLA loci, with DRB1 alleles having the most associated TCRs and HLA-C alleles having the fewest. Presence/absence analyses assumed roughly uniform sequencing depth across donors, an assumption that may not hold. A further reported finding was that TCR beta sequences accurately predicted the HLA-A and HLA-B alleles for most subjects in the first cohort. Correlated functional status among segregating V segments might be attributable to linkage disequilibrium, but an unknown experimental factor could not be ruled out. When HLA alleles, especially DR and DQ, strongly co-occurred, attributing TCR associations to individual alleles was difficult. At a false discovery rate of 0.05, a later analysis linked approximately 18,000 TCR beta sequences to specific HLA alleles. Some IMGT-functional V segments, including TRBV6-2 and TRBV6-3, could not be distinguished by the 87-base-pair reads and were therefore excluded. According to a later genetic analysis, donors in an Asian-associated ancestry cluster had fewer N-insertions in productive TCRs than the roughly 700-donor mean. The only immune exposure information available for the cohort was CMV serostatus. The study gave a list of about 150 TCR beta chains associated with cytomegalovirus. Most CMV-associated TCR beta chains appeared to be HLA-restricted in a later analysis, and the HLA associations seemed to be driven largely by CMV exposure. V-gene and J-gene trimming of TCR beta chains was associated with a missense DCLRE1C variant in a later genetic analysis, and the association was replicated in an independent cohort. A later analysis reported that several top co-occurrence clusters appeared linked to parvovirus B19, influenza, CMV and Epstein-Barr virus. Across donors, most TCR sequences were observed very rarely, whereas some public TCRs were present in many individuals. Because HLA typing was unavailable for some donors at each locus, only the typed subset was used in association tests. It was suggested by the authors that the approach could potentially be generalized to other disease states and immunological phenotypes. A cluster of highly shared sequence variants was judged likely to be a technical artifact of the sequencing pipeline. In vitro tests confirmed that three of the cytomegalovirus-associated TCR beta chains recognize cytomegalovirus antigens. Only TCR beta chains were sequenced in this cohort, and the absence of alpha or paired-chain data limited detectable features. An earlier analysis of some 560 of the donors showed that most TCR beta V segments appeared in productive rearrangements either about 90% or about 30% of the time, which broadly matched IMGT annotations. Cytomegalovirus status was reported to be diagnosed by the classifier with high specificity and sensitivity in both the original and validation cohorts. About 17 rarely observed V segments, including chromosome 9 orphons, were excluded from the earlier analysis of approximately 500 of the donors because counts were too low. In a later analysis, HLA-associated TCR beta chains showed more clonal expansion and lower generation probabilities than non-associated chains that were equally common.

The cohort consisted of 666 healthy bone marrow donors. All cohort members were sampled while nominally healthy, although unrecorded immune exposures were likely present. The donor tested CMV seronegative, placing the donor among the 350 to 400 seronegative members of the cohort. Every donor gave a peripheral blood sample, and the peripheral blood mononuclear cells from that sample were used for TCR beta sequencing. The Qiagen DNeasy Blood Extraction Kit was used to extract genomic DNA from the blood cell samples. About this clone itself: Its antigen is currently not known. No much larger clone is present one base from it, and per-base qualities are unavailable.

The CDR3 contains 12 residues, cysteine and phenylalanine counted. This entry keeps only the CDR3 DNA: 36 bases, framed from base 1. Cut back by 9 bases and 8 bases, the V and J ends lie 13 bases apart. The germline V gene (reference sequence) gives CDR1 as LNHDA and CDR2 as SQIVND. Library preparation used the immunoSEQ multiplex PCR assay. For the multiplex PCR, a mixture combining 60 forward primers for TCR Vbeta segments and 13 reverse primers for TCR Jbeta segments was used. The CDR3 region of rearranged TCR beta genes was amplified from genomic DNA by a multiplex PCR assay. On the Illumina HiSeq System, the amplified TCR beta libraries were sequenced as 87-base-pair reads. The authors' pipeline ran thus. A later analysis tallied roughly 78 million unique TCR beta chains across the 666 repertoires, and 10 million to 11 million of those chains were shared by two or more donors. Raw reads were error-corrected and collapsed into unique sequences by a nearest-neighbor algorithm in which closely related sequences were merged to remove PCR and sequencing errors. Alignment of CDR3 sequences to IMGT reference sequences was used to assign V, D and J gene segments. For a sequence to be retained, a match of at least six nucleotides to both a V gene segment and a J gene segment was required. Rearrangements were called productive when the CDR3 lacked stop codons and stayed in frame with V and J; all others were non-productive. CDR3 was defined according to IMGT convention as the region running from the second conserved V-encoded cysteine to the conserved J-encoded phenylalanine. The earlier analysis of about 640 of the donors excluded any sequence lacking an unambiguous match to a single V gene segment. In an earlier analysis of approximately 610 of the donors, V segments were called functional above 56.7% productive rearrangements and were called segregating when the between-donor standard deviation exceeded 5%. A statistical classification framework was developed to diagnose cytomegalovirus status using the catalog of TCR beta chain sequences. In a later analysis, TCR nucleotide sequences were compared against IMGT/GENE-DB human TR gene sequences so that V and J genes could be assigned. A later analysis assigned CDR3 sequences and most-parsimonious VDJ recombination scenarios with the TCRdist pipeline. A later analysis defined each TCR beta chain by its CDR3 amino acid sequence plus V-gene family, and excluded reads lacking a unique V-gene family. As a way to deal with suspected cross-contamination and a sequencing artifact, a later analysis dropped 450 to 700 nucleotide sequences that were highly shared and had low generation probability. A later analysis calculated a clonal expansion index for each public chain from normalized within-repertoire ranks of inferred template counts. Generation probabilities in a later analysis came from a VDJ recombination model fitted to out-of-frame rearrangements, and those results were checked against IGoR. In a later analysis, hypergeometric tests were used to score TCR-TCR, TCR-HLA and TCR-CMV co-occurrence, with a repertoire-size bias correction applied to TCR pairs. A later analysis estimated false discovery rates by permuting HLA or CMV assignments 20 times. A later analysis grouped co-occurring TCRs with DBSCAN, adding TCRdist sequence similarity when clustering within HLA-allele-positive subsets. For co-occurrence clustering, repertoires with fewer than 30,000 or more than 120,000 public chains were excluded, along with roughly 5 repertoires with anomalous nucleotide sharing. The table was pulled from immuneACCESS by TCRdb, which kept in-frame rearrangements only. Such tables lose some clones; where checked, under half of the loss comes from unresolved V genes, and the rest has no known cause. V and J calls and clone size follow that table, whereas D and trimming were derived from the DNA. The sample yields under 150,000 clones; around 80% were counted once. The top ten clones comprise 1.5% of the sample.

The specimen was PBMCs. Rearrangement joined TRBV19 to TRBJ1-4; a weak D assignment points to TRBD1 (5 bases agree). This TCR was sampled from a woman aged 18-30 years in good health and CMV-seronegative. The DNA is as follows: TGTGCCAGCCGAAGGGGTGGGGAAAAACTGTTTTTT. Protein translation: CASRRGGEKLFF.